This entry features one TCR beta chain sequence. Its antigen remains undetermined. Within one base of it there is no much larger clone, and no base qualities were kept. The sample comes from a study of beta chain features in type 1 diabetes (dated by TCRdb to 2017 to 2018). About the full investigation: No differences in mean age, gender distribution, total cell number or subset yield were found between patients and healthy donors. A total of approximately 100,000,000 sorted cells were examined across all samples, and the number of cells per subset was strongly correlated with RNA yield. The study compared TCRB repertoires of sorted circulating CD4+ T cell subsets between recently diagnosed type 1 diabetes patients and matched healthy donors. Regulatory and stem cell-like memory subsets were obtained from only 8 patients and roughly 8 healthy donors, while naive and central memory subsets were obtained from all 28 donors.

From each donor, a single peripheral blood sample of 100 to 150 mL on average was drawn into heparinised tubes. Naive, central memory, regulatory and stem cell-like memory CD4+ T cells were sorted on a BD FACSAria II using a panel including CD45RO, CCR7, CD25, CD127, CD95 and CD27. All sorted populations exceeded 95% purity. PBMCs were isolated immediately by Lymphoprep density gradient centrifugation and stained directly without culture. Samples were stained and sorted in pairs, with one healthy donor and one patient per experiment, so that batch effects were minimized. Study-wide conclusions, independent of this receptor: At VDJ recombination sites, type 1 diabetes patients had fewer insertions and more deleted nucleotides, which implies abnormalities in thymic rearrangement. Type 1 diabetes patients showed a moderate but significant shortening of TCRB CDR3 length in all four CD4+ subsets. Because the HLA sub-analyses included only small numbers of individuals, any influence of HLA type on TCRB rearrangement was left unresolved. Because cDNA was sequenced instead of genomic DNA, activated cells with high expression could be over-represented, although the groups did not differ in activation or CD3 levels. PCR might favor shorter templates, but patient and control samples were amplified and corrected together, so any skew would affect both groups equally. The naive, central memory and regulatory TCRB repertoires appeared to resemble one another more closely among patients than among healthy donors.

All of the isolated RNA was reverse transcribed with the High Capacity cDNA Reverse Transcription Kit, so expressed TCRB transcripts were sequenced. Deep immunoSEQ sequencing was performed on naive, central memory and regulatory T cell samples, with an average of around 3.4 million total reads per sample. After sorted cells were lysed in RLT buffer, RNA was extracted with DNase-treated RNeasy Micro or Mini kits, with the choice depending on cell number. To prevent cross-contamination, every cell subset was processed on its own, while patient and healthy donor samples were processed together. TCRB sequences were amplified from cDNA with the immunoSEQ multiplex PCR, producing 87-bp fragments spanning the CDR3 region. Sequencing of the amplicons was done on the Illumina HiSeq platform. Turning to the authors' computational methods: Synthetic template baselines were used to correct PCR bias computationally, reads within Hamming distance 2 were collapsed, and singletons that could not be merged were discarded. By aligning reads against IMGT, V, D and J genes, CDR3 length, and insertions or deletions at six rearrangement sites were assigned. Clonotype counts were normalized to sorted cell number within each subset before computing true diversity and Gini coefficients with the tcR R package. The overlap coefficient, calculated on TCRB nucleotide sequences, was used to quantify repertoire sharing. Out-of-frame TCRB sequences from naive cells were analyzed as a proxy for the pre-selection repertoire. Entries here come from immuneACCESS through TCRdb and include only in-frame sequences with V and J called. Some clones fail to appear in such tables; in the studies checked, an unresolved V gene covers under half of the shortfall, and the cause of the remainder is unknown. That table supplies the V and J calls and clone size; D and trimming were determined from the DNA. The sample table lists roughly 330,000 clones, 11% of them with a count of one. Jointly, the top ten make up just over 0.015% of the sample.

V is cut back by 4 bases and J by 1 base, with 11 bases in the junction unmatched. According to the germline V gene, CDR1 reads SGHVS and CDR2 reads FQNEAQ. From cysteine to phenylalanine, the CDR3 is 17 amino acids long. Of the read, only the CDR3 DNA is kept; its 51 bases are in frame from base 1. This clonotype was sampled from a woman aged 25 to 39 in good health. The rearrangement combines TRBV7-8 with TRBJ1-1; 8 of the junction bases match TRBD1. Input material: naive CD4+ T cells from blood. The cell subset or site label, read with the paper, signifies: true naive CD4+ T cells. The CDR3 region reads CASSSRQGLAGNTEAFF. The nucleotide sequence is TGTGCCAGCAGCTCCCGACAGGGGCTTGCCGGGAACACTGAAGCTTTCTTT.